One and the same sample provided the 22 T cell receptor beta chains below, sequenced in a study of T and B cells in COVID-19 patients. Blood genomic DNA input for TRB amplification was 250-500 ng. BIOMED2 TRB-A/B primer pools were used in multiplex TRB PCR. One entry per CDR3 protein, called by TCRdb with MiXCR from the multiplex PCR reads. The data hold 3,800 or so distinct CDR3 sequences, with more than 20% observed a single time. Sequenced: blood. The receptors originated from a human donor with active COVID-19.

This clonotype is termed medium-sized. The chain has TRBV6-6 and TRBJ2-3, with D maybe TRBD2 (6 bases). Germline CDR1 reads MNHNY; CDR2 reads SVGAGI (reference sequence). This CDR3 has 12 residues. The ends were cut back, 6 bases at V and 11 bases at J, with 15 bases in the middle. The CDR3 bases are TGTGCCAGCAGCAGTCGGGGAGGCGAGCAGTATTTT. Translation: CASSSRGGEQYF.

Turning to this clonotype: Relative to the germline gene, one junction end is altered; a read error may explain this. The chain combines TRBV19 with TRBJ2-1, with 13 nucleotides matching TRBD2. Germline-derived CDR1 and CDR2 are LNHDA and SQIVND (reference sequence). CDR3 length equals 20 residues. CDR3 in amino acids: CASSVRLGTSGIGGRNEQLF. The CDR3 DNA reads TGTGCCAGTAGTGTCAGACTTGGGACTAGCGGGATAGGGGGGCGCAATGAGCAGCTCTTT.

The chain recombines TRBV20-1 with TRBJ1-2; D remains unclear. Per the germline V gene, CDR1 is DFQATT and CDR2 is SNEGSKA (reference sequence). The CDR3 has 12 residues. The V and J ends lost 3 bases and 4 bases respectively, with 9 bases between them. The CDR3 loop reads CSASIYSYGYTF. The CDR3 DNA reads TGCAGTGCTAGTATCTACAGCTATGGCTACACCTTC.

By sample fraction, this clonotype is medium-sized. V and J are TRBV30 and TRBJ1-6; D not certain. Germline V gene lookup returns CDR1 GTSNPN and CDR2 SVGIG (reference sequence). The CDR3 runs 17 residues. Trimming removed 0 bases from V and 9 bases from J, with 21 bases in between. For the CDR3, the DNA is TGTGCCTGGAGTGTACCCCGAGCGATGACGGTGCGTTCACCCCTCCACTTT. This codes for CAWSVPRAMTVRSPLHF.

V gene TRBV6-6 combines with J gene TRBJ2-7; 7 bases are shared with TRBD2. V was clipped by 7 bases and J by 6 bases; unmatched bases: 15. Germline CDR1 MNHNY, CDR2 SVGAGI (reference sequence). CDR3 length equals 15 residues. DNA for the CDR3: TGTGCCAGCATAGAGCGGGATTATCCCCTCCGCGAGCAGTACTTC. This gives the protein CASIERDYPLREQYF.

The CDR3 loop is CSVEGQGFNEQYF. DNA of the CDR3: TGCAGCGTTGAGGGACAGGGTTTCAACGAGCAGTACTTC. The chain employs TRBV29-1 and TRBJ2-7, with TRBD1 matching over 9 bases. The CDR3 is 13 residues long. V was pared by 3 bases and J by 5 bases, with 5 bases of the junction left unmatched. The germline V gene encodes CDR1 SQVTM and CDR2 ANQGSEA.

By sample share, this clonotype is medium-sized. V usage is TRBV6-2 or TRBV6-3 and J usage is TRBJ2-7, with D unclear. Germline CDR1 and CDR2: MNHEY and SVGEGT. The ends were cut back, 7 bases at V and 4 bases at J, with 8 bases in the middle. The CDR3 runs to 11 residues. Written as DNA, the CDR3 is TGTGCCAGCACCTACGGGTACGAGCAGTACTTC. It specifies CASTYGYEQYF.

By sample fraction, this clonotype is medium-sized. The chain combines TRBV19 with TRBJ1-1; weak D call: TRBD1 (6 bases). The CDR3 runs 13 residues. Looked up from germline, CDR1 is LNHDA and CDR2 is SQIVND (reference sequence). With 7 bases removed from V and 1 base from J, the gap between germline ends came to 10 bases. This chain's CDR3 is CASNPQGNTEAFF. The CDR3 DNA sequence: TGTGCCAGTAATCCACAGGGGAACACTGAAGCTTTCTTT.

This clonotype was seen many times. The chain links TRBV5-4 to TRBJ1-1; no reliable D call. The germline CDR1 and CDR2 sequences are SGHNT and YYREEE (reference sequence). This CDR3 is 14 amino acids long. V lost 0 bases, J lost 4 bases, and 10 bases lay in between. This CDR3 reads CASSLERGTTEAFF. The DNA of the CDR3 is TGTGCCAGCAGCTTGGAGCGGGGTACCACTGAAGCTTTCTTT. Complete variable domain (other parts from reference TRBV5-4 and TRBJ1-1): ETGVTQSPTHLIKTRGQQVTLRCSSQSGHNTVSWYQQALGQGPQFIFQYYREEENGRGNFPPRFSGLQFPNYSSELNVNALELDDSALYLCASSLERGTTEAFFGQGTRLTVV.

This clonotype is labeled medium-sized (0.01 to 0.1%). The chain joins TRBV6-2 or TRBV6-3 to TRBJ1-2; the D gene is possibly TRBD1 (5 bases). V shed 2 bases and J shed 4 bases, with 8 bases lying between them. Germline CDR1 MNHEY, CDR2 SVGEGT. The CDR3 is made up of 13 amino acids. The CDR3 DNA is TGTGCCAGCAGTTACGACGGGACCTATGGCTACACCTTC. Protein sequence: CASSYDGTYGYTF.

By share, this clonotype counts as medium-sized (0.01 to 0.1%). Written as DNA, the CDR3 is TGTGCCAGTAGTCGAGGGGGTGGGAGCAATCAGCCCCAGCATTTT. Translation gives CASSRGGGSNQPQHF. The chain employs TRBV19 and TRBJ1-5, with D maybe TRBD1 (6 bases). The V end was cut by 5 bases, the J end by 1 base, with 12 bases between. Germline V gives CDR1 LNHDA, CDR2 SQIVND (reference sequence). The CDR3 runs 15 residues.

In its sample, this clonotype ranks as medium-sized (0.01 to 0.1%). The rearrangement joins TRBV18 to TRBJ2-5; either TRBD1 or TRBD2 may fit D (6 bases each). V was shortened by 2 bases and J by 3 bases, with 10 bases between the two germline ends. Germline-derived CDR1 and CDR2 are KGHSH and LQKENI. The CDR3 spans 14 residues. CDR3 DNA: TGTGCCAGCTCACCAATGGGGGGCGAAGAGACCCAGTACTTC. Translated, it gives CASSPMGGEETQYF.

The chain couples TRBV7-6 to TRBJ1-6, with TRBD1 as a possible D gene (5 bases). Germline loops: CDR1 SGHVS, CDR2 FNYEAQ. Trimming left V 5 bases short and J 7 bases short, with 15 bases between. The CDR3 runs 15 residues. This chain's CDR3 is CASSPGRVVNSPLHF. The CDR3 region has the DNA TGTGCCAGCAGCCCGGGACGGGTGGTGAATTCACCCCTCCACTTT.

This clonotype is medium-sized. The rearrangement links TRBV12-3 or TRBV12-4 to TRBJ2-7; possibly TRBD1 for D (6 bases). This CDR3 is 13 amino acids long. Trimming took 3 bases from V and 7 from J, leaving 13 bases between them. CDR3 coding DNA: TGTGCCAGCAGTTTGGACAGCCCCCGGGAGCAGTACTTC. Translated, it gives CASSLDSPREQYF.

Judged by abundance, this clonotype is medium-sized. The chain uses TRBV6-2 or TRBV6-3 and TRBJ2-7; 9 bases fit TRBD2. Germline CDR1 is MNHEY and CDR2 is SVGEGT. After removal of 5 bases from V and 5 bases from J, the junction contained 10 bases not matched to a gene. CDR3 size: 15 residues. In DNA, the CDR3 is TGTGCCAGCAGTAGACTAGCGGATGTCCGCGACGAGCAGTACTTC. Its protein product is CASSRLADVRDEQYF.

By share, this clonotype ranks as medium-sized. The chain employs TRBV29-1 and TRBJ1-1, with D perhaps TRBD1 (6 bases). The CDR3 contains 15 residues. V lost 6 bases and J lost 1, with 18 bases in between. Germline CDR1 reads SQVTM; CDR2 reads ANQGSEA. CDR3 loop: CSVPGGGAANTEAFF. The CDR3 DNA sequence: TGCAGCGTCCCCGGCGGGGGCGCGGCGAACACTGAAGCTTTCTTT.

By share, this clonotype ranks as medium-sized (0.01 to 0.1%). The CDR3 region is CASSFVFEGGRFYNEQFF. Written as DNA, the CDR3 is TGTGCCAGCAGTTTCGTTTTTGAGGGGGGGCGATTCTACAATGAGCAGTTCTTC. This rearrangement joins TRBV27 to TRBJ2-1, with TRBD2 as a possible D gene (7 bases). Trimming left V 3 bases short and J 3 bases short, with 21 bases between. Germline values: CDR1 MNHEY, CDR2 SMNVEV (reference sequence). The CDR3 sequence is 18 residues long.

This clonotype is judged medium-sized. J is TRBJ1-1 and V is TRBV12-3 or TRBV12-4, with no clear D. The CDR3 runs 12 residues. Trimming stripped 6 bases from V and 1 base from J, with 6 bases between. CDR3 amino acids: CASSLQNTEAFF. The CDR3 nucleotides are TGTGCCAGCAGCTTGCAGAACACTGAAGCTTTCTTT.

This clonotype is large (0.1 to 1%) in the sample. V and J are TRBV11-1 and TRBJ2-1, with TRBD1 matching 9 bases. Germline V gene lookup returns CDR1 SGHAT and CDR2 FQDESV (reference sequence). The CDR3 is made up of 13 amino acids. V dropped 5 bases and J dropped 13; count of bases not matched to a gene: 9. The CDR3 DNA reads TGTGCCAGCAGCCCAAACCCTACAGGGGGCCAGTTCTTC. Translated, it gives CASSPNPTGGQFF.

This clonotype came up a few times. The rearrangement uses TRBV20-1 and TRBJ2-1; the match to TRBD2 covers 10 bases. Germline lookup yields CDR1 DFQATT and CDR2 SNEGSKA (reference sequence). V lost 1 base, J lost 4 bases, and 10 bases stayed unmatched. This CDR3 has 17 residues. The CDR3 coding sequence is TGCAGTGCTAGAGGCTTGCTAGCGGGAGCCTCATACAATGAGCAGTTCTTC. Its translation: CSARGLLAGASYNEQFF.

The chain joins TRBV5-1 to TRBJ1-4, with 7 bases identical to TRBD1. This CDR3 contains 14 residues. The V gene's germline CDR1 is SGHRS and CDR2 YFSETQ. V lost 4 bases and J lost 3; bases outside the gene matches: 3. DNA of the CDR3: TGCGCCAGCAGCCCAGGGGGATCTAATGAAAAACTGTTTTTT. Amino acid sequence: CASSPGGSNEKLFF.

This chain's CDR3 is CASSPGGTGENIQYF. Written as DNA, the CDR3 is TGTGCCAGTAGTCCTGGGGGGACAGGGGAAAACATTCAGTACTTC. The chain is built from TRBV19 and TRBJ2-4, with 10 positions matching TRBD1. This CDR3 contains 15 residues. Per germline, CDR1 LNHDA and CDR2 SQIVND (reference sequence). The J segment lost 5 bases and the V segment lost 5 bases, leaving 6 bases of the junction unmatched. Using reference TRBV19 and TRBJ2-4 for the parts outside the CDR3, the full variable domain is DGGITQSPKYLFRKEGQNVTLSCEQNLNHDAMYWYRQDPGQGLRLIYYSQIVNDFQKGDIAEGYSVSREKKESFPLTVTSAQKNPTAFYLCASSPGGTGENIQYFGAGTRLSVL.